This passage covers 9 T cell receptor beta chains from one sample sequenced in a study of CD8+ T cells in alopecia areata. Researchers sorted pooled cutaneous lymph node cells on the basis of CD4, CD8alpha, NKG2D, NKG2ACE and other markers. Isolated RNA was reverse transcribed into cDNA used as the sequencing template. TCRdb keeps only in-frame clones here, not all; method: immunoSEQ multiplex PCR. The data show over 250,000 clones, with none appearing a single time. Sequenced input: CD4+ T cells sorted from a lymph node. The receptors derive from a C3H/HeJ mouse with alopecia areata. This line is of MHC haplotype H2-k.

The sample holds a few counts of this clone. Genes and germline are mouse. The read ends 4 residues before the CDR3 terminus; that terminus is restored from the germline J gene. This chain links TRBV5 with TRBJ2-3, with unresolved D. The germline CDR1 and CDR2 sequences are LGHNA and YNLKQL (reference sequence). This CDR3 spans 13 amino acids. Trimming removed 0 bases at V and 4 bases at J, with 5 bases between. CDR3 amino acids: CASSQELSETLYF. The CDR3 DNA, read in part, is TGTGCCAGCAGCCAAGAACTGTCAGAA.

A few counts support this clone. The gene names given are mouse names. Read data end 4 residues before the CDR3 end; the end is taken from the germline J gene. The chain links TRBV14 to TRBJ2-1; a weak D match, TRBD1 (6 bases). From germline, CDR1 is SGHDT and CDR2 FRDEAV. Trimming took 4 bases from V and 3 from J, leaving 8 bases between them. There are 13 residues in the CDR3. The sequenced part of the CDR3 DNA is TGTGCCAGCAGTCAGGGGCCCTATGCT. This sequence encodes CASSQGPYA. The CDR3, in full, reads CASSQGPYAEQFF.

Comment on this clone: Mouse gene names and germline throughout. The read ends 4 residues before the CDR3 terminus; that terminus is restored from the germline J gene. Other DNA sequences in this sample translate to the same CDR3. The gene calls are TRBV1 and TRBJ1-2; possibly TRBD1 for D (5 bases). Trimming shortened V by 0 bases and J by 2 bases, and 7 bases separated the two germline ends. The CDR3 sequence is 14 residues long. Germline V gives CDR1 NSQYPW, CDR2 LRSPGD (reference sequence). CDR3 DNA, as far as it was read: TGCACCTGCAGTGCAGAGGCAGGGAACTCC. Translated: CTCSAEAGNS. The CDR3 as a whole reads CTCSAEAGNSDYTF.

This clone was seen repeatedly, ten times or more. Gene names and germline match the mouse. The read is 4 residues too short to cover the CDR3 end, so that end is filled in from the germline J gene. The chain carries TRBV13-1 and TRBJ1-1; D remains unclear. The CDR3 extends over 12 amino acids. Germline CDR1 NSHNY, CDR2 SYGAGN. Between the trimmed V and J ends, which lost 6 bases and 0 bases, there was a span of 6 bases. The DNA read from the CDR3 is TGTGCCAGCAAACAAGCAAACACA. It codes for CASKQANT. The full CDR3 sequence reads CASKQANTEVFF.

As for this clone: Any gene name here is a mouse gene name. The read halts 4 residues ahead of the CDR3 end, with the missing end drawn from the germline J gene. V is TRBV13-1 and J is TRBJ2-5; the D gene is possibly TRBD2 (6 bases). Germline V gene data show CDR1 as NSHNY and CDR2 as SYGAGN. This CDR3 spans 13 amino acids. This CDR3 reads CASSQTGEDTQYF. Incomplete CDR3 DNA: TGTGCCAGCAGTCAGACTGGCGAGGAC.

On this clone itself: The listed genes are named as in mouse. The read gets to within 4 residues of the CDR3 end, and the germline J gene fills in the rest. The rearrangement links TRBV5 to TRBJ2-2, with TRBD1 identical over 8 bases. V shed 4 bases, J shed 3 bases, and the junction held 7 bases outside the gene matches. The CDR3 runs to 16 residues. Looked up from germline, CDR1 is LGHNA and CDR2 is YNLKQL (reference sequence). The DNA read from the CDR3 is TGTGCCAGCAGCCCTCTCAGGGGGCGCGACACCGGG. Translating it yields CASSPLRGRDTG. The entire CDR3 protein is CASSPLRGRDTGQLYF.

A few counts support this clone. Gene names and germline refer to mouse. The read terminates 4 residues ahead of where the CDR3 ends, so the germline J gene completes it. This sequence joins TRBV13-1 and TRBJ2-2, with 8 bases fitting TRBD2. Germline assignment: CDR1 NSHNY and CDR2 SYGAGN. CDR3 length equals 18 residues. Germline trimming cut 2 bases from V and 0 bases from J; bases unmatched to any gene: 9. Here the CDR3 reads CASSESRDWPANTGQLYF. The DNA read from the CDR3 is TGTGCCAGCAGTGAGTCCCGGGACTGGCCGGCAAACACCGGG.

Points on this clone: Germline and genes here are mouse. The CDR3 goes on 4 residues after the read ends, and that part is filled in from the germline J gene. This rearrangement joins TRBV19 to TRBJ1-1; 7 bases are shared with TRBD1. Germline CDR1 reads FNHDT; CDR2 reads SITEND (reference sequence). This CDR3 contains 14 residues. Trimming removed 5 bases from V and 4 bases from J; junction bases left unmatched: 8. The CDR3 loop is CASRGHRGGTEVFF. The part of the CDR3 DNA that was read is TGTGCCAGCAGGGGACACAGGGGAGGCACA. The full variable domain, completed using reference TRBV19 and TRBJ1-1, is GGIITQTPKFLIGQEGQKLTLKCQQNFNHDTMYWYRQDSGKGLRLIYYSITENDLQKGDLSEGYDASREKKSSFSLTVTSAQKNEMAVFLCASRGHRGGTEVFFGKGTRLTVV.

On this clone: Gene names denote mouse genes. The read terminates 4 residues before the CDR3 end, so the remaining end is supplied by the germline J gene. V and J are TRBV13-3 and TRBJ2-4; tentative D call: TRBD2 (6 bases). The V end was cut by 5 bases, the J end by 2 bases, with 9 bases between. Per germline, CDR1 NNHDY and CDR2 SYVADS. The CDR3 has 13 amino acids. The CDR3 protein is CASRNWVQNTLYF. The CDR3 DNA, read in part, is TGTGCCAGCAGGAACTGGGTTCAAAAC. The variable domain in full, completed from reference TRBV13-3 and TRBJ2-4, reads EAAVTQSPRSKVAVTGGKVTLSCHQTNNHDYMYWYRQDTGHGLRLIHYSYVADSTEKGDIPDGYKASRPSQENFSLILELASLSQTAVYFCASRNWVQNTLYFGAGTRLSVL.